Listed below are T cell receptor beta chains from one sample, sequenced in a study of human T cells and chemical hapten exposure. Via MiXCR, TCRdb re-called the RACE reads, giving one row per CDR3 protein. The sample carries 65,000 to 80,000 distinct CDR3 sequences, over 7% recorded once. The sample taken for sequencing was whole blood. The receptors were sampled from a male donor in good health. Some clones in this sample may be carry-over from other donors' samples. The CDR3 runs from the conserved cysteine through the conserved F or W. The D gene is left open where the match is weak. Clone size is stated in some rows and not others, as once, few, many or a class when expanded.

clone_size: many; d_call: .; v_call: TRBV13; j_call: TRBJ1-3; cdr3_nt: TGTGCCAGCAGCCCCGGACGGGGGCCTGGAAACACCATATATTTT; cdr3_aa: CASSPGRGPGNTIYF
clone_size: few; d_call: .; v_call: TRBV5-4; j_call: TRBJ2-2; cdr3_nt: TGTGCCAGCAGCCCAGAGACGAACGGGGAGCTGTTTTTT; cdr3_aa: CASSPETNGELFF
clone_size: .; d_call: .; v_call: TRBV20-1; j_call: TRBJ1-2; cdr3_nt: TGCAGTGCTAGCTCAGGGGTTGGCTACACCTTC; cdr3_aa: CSASSGVGYTF
clone_size: few; d_call: TRBD2; v_call: TRBV29-1; j_call: TRBJ2-3; cdr3_nt: TGCAGCGTAAAGGGACTAGCGGGAGTCACAGATACGCAGTATTTT; cdr3_aa: CSVKGLAGVTDTQYF
clone_size: .; d_call: TRBD1; v_call: TRBV28; j_call: TRBJ1-2; cdr3_nt: TGTGCCAGCAGTTTATCTAGGACAGGGGGTGGCTACACCTTC; cdr3_aa: CASSLSRTGGGYTF
clone_size: few; d_call: .; v_call: TRBV7-8; j_call: TRBJ2-2; cdr3_nt: TGTGCCAGCAGCTTAAGGCAGGCGAACACCGGGGAGCTGTTTTTT; cdr3_aa: CASSLRQANTGELFF
clone_size: few; d_call: TRBD1; v_call: TRBV5-1; j_call: TRBJ2-5; cdr3_nt: TGCGCCAGCAGCTTGGTTTTGACAGGGCTCTCCAAAGAGACCCAGTACTTC; cdr3_aa: CASSLVLTGLSKETQYF
clone_size: .; d_call: .; v_call: TRBV6-6; j_call: TRBJ1-2; cdr3_nt: TGTGCCAGCAGTTACTCCCAGGGGCTATTCTATGGCTACACCTTC; cdr3_aa: CASSYSQGLFYGYTF
clone_size: few; d_call: TRBD2; v_call: TRBV2; j_call: TRBJ2-3; cdr3_nt: TGTGCCAGCAGCCCTAGCGGGAGAAGCACAGATACGCAGTATTTT; cdr3_aa: CASSPSGRSTDTQYF
clone_size: .; d_call: .; v_call: TRBV12-3/TRBV12-4; j_call: TRBJ2-5; cdr3_nt: TGTGCCAGCAGCGGCAGGGAGACCCAGTACTTC; cdr3_aa: CASSGRETQYF
clone_size: few; d_call: TRBD2; v_call: TRBV15; j_call: TRBJ2-3; cdr3_nt: TGTGCCACCAGCAGACTCCCCACTAGCGGGAGCCAGGAAGATACGCAGTATTTT; cdr3_aa: CATSRLPTSGSQEDTQYF
clone_size: .; d_call: .; v_call: TRBV20-1; j_call: TRBJ1-6; cdr3_nt: TGCAGTGTTCGGAGTAGATTGGGCGGTTCACCCCTCCACTTT; cdr3_aa: CSVRSRLGGSPLHF
clone_size: .; d_call: .; v_call: TRBV10-3; j_call: TRBJ1-2; cdr3_nt: TGTGCCATCAGTGAGATGGAGGAGAACTATGGCTACACCTTC; cdr3_aa: CAISEMEENYGYTF
clone_size: many; d_call: .; v_call: TRBV13; j_call: TRBJ2-7; cdr3_nt: TGTGCCAGCAGCCGAGGACGGCCGGCCCTGGAGCAGTACTTC; cdr3_aa: CASSRGRPALEQYF
clone_size: few; d_call: .; v_call: TRBV27; j_call: TRBJ1-1; cdr3_nt: TGTGCCAGCAGTCCCCACATGAACACTGAAGCTTTCTTT; cdr3_aa: CASSPHMNTEAFF
clone_size: .; d_call: .; v_call: TRBV12-3/TRBV12-4; j_call: TRBJ1-1; cdr3_nt: TGTGCCAGCATCAGACATCTGAACACTGAAGCTTTCTTT; cdr3_aa: CASIRHLNTEAFF
clone_size: few; d_call: TRBD1; v_call: TRBV27; j_call: TRBJ2-5; cdr3_nt: TGTGCCACCCAAAGGGACAGGGGTCAAGAGACCCAGTACTTC; cdr3_aa: CATQRDRGQETQYF
clone_size: few; d_call: .; v_call: TRBV12-3/TRBV12-4; j_call: TRBJ2-1; cdr3_nt: TGTGCCAGCAGTTTAGGCGGATACAATGAGCAGTTCTTC; cdr3_aa: CASSLGGYNEQFF
clone_size: .; d_call: .; v_call: TRBV12-3/TRBV12-4; j_call: TRBJ2-2; cdr3_nt: TGTGCCAGCAGTATCAGGGAAACCGGGGAGCTGTTTTTT; cdr3_aa: CASSIRETGELFF
clone_size: .; d_call: .; v_call: TRBV9; j_call: TRBJ1-1; cdr3_nt: TGTGCCAGCAGCGTAGGGGCAGGGTGGAACACTGAAGCTTTCTTT; cdr3_aa: CASSVGAGWNTEAFF
clone_size: few; d_call: TRBD1; v_call: TRBV11-2; j_call: TRBJ2-1; cdr3_nt: TGTGCCAGCAGCTCGCCAAGCCAACAGGGGGCGCGGAATGAGCAGTTCTTC; cdr3_aa: CASSSPSQQGARNEQFF
clone_size: .; d_call: .; v_call: TRBV12-3/TRBV12-4; j_call: TRBJ2-2; cdr3_nt: TGTGCCAGCAGTCGCCCTGTGGGTGGGAGAGCGAACACCGGGGAGCTGTTTTTT; cdr3_aa: CASSRPVGGRANTGELFF
clone_size: .; d_call: TRBD1; v_call: TRBV11-2; j_call: TRBJ2-5; cdr3_nt: TGTGCCAGCAGCTTAGATTTTGGACAGGGTCAGGAGACCCAGTACTTC; cdr3_aa: CASSLDFGQGQETQYF
clone_size: few; d_call: TRBD1; v_call: TRBV7-9; j_call: TRBJ2-3; cdr3_nt: TGTGCCAGCAGCTTAGCGACAGGGGGAACTAGCACAGATACGCAGTATTTT; cdr3_aa: CASSLATGGTSTDTQYF
clone_size: .; d_call: .; v_call: TRBV4-2; j_call: TRBJ1-4; cdr3_nt: TGTGCCAGCAGCCAGAGAGGAGGGGGGAATGAAAAACTGTTTTTT; cdr3_aa: CASSQRGGGNEKLFF
clone_size: .; d_call: TRBD2; v_call: TRBV6-5; j_call: TRBJ2-5; cdr3_nt: TGTGCCAGCAGTTACTCCGGGACTAGCGGCCAAGAGACCCAGTACTTC; cdr3_aa: CASSYSGTSGQETQYF
clone_size: .; d_call: .; v_call: TRBV4-1; j_call: TRBJ1-4; cdr3_nt: TGCGCCAGCAGCCAAGCCAGCGAAAAACTGTTTTTT; cdr3_aa: CASSQASEKLFF
clone_size: few; d_call: .; v_call: TRBV12-3/TRBV12-4; j_call: TRBJ1-2; cdr3_nt: TGTGCCAGCAGTTTAACAGGGCAGAGCTACACCTTC; cdr3_aa: CASSLTGQSYTF
clone_size: .; d_call: TRBD2; v_call: TRBV3-1; j_call: TRBJ2-3; cdr3_nt: TGTGCCAGCAGCCAAGATGGGACTAGCGGGGTGGGTACAGATACGCAGTATTTT; cdr3_aa: CASSQDGTSGVGTDTQYF
clone_size: few; d_call: .; v_call: TRBV20-1; j_call: TRBJ2-3; cdr3_nt: TGCAGTGCAGCCTTGACTAGTACAGATACCAAGTATTTT; cdr3_aa: CSAALTSTDTKYF
clone_size: .; d_call: .; v_call: TRBV4-2; j_call: TRBJ2-7; cdr3_nt: TGTGCCAGCAGCGGGTCTTCGAAGGGAACCTACGAGCAGTACTTC; cdr3_aa: CASSGSSKGTYEQYF
clone_size: many; d_call: .; v_call: TRBV6-5; j_call: TRBJ1-1; cdr3_nt: TGTGCCAGCAGTTACTCGATCGGTTTGGGAGACGTAGCCGACACTGAAGCTTTCTTT; cdr3_aa: CASSYSIGLGDVADTEAFF
clone_size: .; d_call: .; v_call: TRBV6-5; j_call: TRBJ1-1; cdr3_nt: TGTGCCAGCAGCCCGAGGGGGTCGGGGTACACTGAAGCTTTCTTT; cdr3_aa: CASSPRGSGYTEAFF
clone_size: few; d_call: .; v_call: TRBV12-3/TRBV12-4; j_call: TRBJ1-3; cdr3_nt: TGTGCCAGCAGGAGGAGCTCTGGAAACACCATATATTTT; cdr3_aa: CASRRSSGNTIYF
clone_size: .; d_call: .; v_call: TRBV18; j_call: TRBJ1-5; cdr3_nt: TGTGCCAGCTCACCCCGGGACACTTATAGCAATCAGCCCCAGCATTTT; cdr3_aa: CASSPRDTYSNQPQHF
clone_size: many; d_call: TRBD1; v_call: TRBV20-1; j_call: TRBJ2-7; cdr3_nt: TGCAGTGCTAGAGCAGACAGGGGGCCCTACGAGCAGTACTTC; cdr3_aa: CSARADRGPYEQYF
clone_size: few; d_call: .; v_call: TRBV2; j_call: TRBJ1-6; cdr3_nt: TGTGCCAGCAGTGAACGTAGCTCCTATAATTCACCCCTCCACTTT; cdr3_aa: CASSERSSYNSPLHF
clone_size: .; d_call: .; v_call: TRBV6-6; j_call: TRBJ2-2; cdr3_nt: TGTGCCAGCAGTTACTTTGCAGGGAACACCGGGGAGCTGTTTTTT; cdr3_aa: CASSYFAGNTGELFF
clone_size: many; d_call: TRBD1; v_call: TRBV5-1; j_call: TRBJ2-7; cdr3_nt: TGCGCCAGCAGCTTGGAGGGACAGGGGAACGACGAGCAGTACTTC; cdr3_aa: CASSLEGQGNDEQYF
clone_size: many; d_call: TRBD2; v_call: TRBV29-1; j_call: TRBJ2-3; cdr3_nt: TGCAGCGTTGACCCACTAGCGGGGGGAAAAGATACGCAGTATTTT; cdr3_aa: CSVDPLAGGKDTQYF
clone_size: .; d_call: .; v_call: TRBV10-3; j_call: TRBJ2-7; cdr3_nt: TGTGCCATCAGTGAAGAGGCCAGGAGCTCCTACGAGCAGTACTTC; cdr3_aa: CAISEEARSSYEQYF
clone_size: few; d_call: .; v_call: TRBV27; j_call: TRBJ1-3; cdr3_nt: TGTGCCAGCAGTCGAACCCTCGGACACTCTGGAAACACCATATATTTT; cdr3_aa: CASSRTLGHSGNTIYF
clone_size: many; d_call: TRBD2; v_call: TRBV7-8; j_call: TRBJ2-7; cdr3_nt: TGTGCCAGCAGCTTAGTGCCTAGCGGCCCCTACGAGCAGTACTTC; cdr3_aa: CASSLVPSGPYEQYF
clone_size: .; d_call: .; v_call: TRBV7-9; j_call: TRBJ1-1; cdr3_nt: TGTGCCAGCAGCTATAACCGGGACACCATGAACACTGAAGCTTTCTTT; cdr3_aa: CASSYNRDTMNTEAFF
clone_size: few; d_call: TRBD1; v_call: TRBV12-3/TRBV12-4; j_call: TRBJ2-3; cdr3_nt: TGTGCCAGCAGTTTTGGGGACAGGGGGATCACAGATACGCAGTATTTT; cdr3_aa: CASSFGDRGITDTQYF
clone_size: many; d_call: .; v_call: TRBV7-2; j_call: TRBJ1-1; cdr3_nt: TGTGCCAGCAGCACATCTGTTGGGACTGAAGCTTTCTTT; cdr3_aa: CASSTSVGTEAFF
clone_size: .; d_call: .; v_call: TRBV6-5; j_call: TRBJ2-4; cdr3_nt: TGTGCCAGCAGTTCCCGACAGGTCCCCGCGTTTCAGTACTTC; cdr3_aa: CASSSRQVPAFQYF
clone_size: few; d_call: .; v_call: TRBV16; j_call: TRBJ1-1; cdr3_nt: TGTGCCAGCAGCCAACTCGCGGTAGACACTGAAGCTTTCTTT; cdr3_aa: CASSQLAVDTEAFF
clone_size: .; d_call: TRBD2; v_call: TRBV18; j_call: TRBJ2-1; cdr3_nt: TGTGCCAGCTCACCACCGGCGGGAGCTTACAATGAGCAGTTCTTC; cdr3_aa: CASSPPAGAYNEQFF
clone_size: few; d_call: .; v_call: TRBV5-4; j_call: TRBJ2-5; cdr3_nt: TGTGCCAGCAGCTTGGGGGCGCGGCAAGAGACCCAGTACTTC; cdr3_aa: CASSLGARQETQYF
clone_size: .; d_call: .; v_call: TRBV4-3; j_call: TRBJ2-7; cdr3_nt: TGCGCCAGCAGCCAAGAATTAGCCTACGAGCAGTACTTC; cdr3_aa: CASSQELAYEQYF
clone_size: few; d_call: TRBD1; v_call: TRBV10-2; j_call: TRBJ1-1; cdr3_nt: TGCGCCAGCAGTGTGACAGGGAGCTACACTGAAGCTTTCTTT; cdr3_aa: CASSVTGSYTEAFF
clone_size: many; d_call: .; v_call: TRBV9; j_call: TRBJ1-2; cdr3_nt: TGTGCCAGCAGCGTACATCATAACTATGGCTACACCTTC; cdr3_aa: CASSVHHNYGYTF
clone_size: many; d_call: .; v_call: TRBV4-3; j_call: TRBJ2-1; cdr3_nt: TGCGCCAGCAGCCAAGATATTAACAACAATGAGCAGTTCTTC; cdr3_aa: CASSQDINNNEQFF